This TCR beta chain was sequenced for a study of cytomegalovirus exposure and HLA in healthy donors. Study-level points and caveats: Among TCR beta chains, those listed as cytomegalovirus-associated numbered under 200. Per a later analysis, roughly 17,000 TCR beta sequences showed association with HLA alleles at 0.05 false discovery rate. A later analysis showed that HLA-associated TCR beta chains had undergone more clonal expansion than equally common others. A later analysis reportedly found that, within productive TCRs, an Asian-associated ancestry cluster had fewer N-insertions than the mean observed across the 666 donors.

Of note for this clone: The antigen is unknown.

The CDR3 spans 15 residues. Trimming took 6 bases from V and 6 from J; bases not matched to a gene: 7. Germline values: CDR1 SNHLY, CDR2 FYNNEI. The study ran its PCR with 60 Vbeta and 13 Jbeta primers. Libraries were prepared by immunoSEQ multiplex PCR; TCRdb keeps only in-frame clonotypes and omits some of them. This table holds about 150,000 clones, 79% found once. The sequencing sample was made of PBMCs. The clonotype originates from a man aged 25 to 40 in good health and CMV-seropositive. This chain links TRBV2 with TRBJ2-1, with TRBD2 matching 11 bases. The DNA for the CDR3 is TGTGCCAGCAGCGGCCTAGCGGGGGGCGTCAATGAGCAGTTCTTC. It translates to CASSGLAGGVNEQFF. Drawing the rest from reference TRBV2 and TRBJ2-1, the complete variable domain is EPEVTQTPSHQVTQMGQEVILRCVPISNHLYFYWYRQILGQKVEFLVSFYNNEISEKSEIFDDQFSVERPDGSNFTLKIRSTKLEDSAMYFCASSGLAGGVNEQFFGPGTRLTVL.